These 5 T cell receptor beta chains originate from one sample sequenced in a study of blood T cell repertoires in COVID-19 (TCRdb year 2020). Preparation of the library involved the immunoSEQ multiplex PCR assay. TCRdb limited this immuneACCESS table to in-frame rearrangements with V and J called. A share of clones is missing; checked studies link under half to unresolved V genes, and the rest is unexplained. Across this sample there are some 200,000 clones, with 75% to 85% seen only once. Of the sample, roughly 12% falls within the top ten clones. Sequencing was performed on peripheral blood. These receptors all come from a woman aged 80 or over with COVID-19, enrolled during active disease.

The rearrangement links TRBV10-1 to TRBJ2-1; TRBD2 agrees at 8 bases. V lost 9 bases to trimming and J lost 8 bases; unmatched junction nucleotides: 18. This CDR3 is 16 amino acids long. Per the germline V gene, CDR1 is WNHNN and CDR2 is SYGVQD (reference sequence). In DNA, the CDR3 is TGCGCCAGTCGCGGGAGCGGGAGTTGTATAGTCCATGAGCAGTTCTTC. It encodes CASRGSGSCIVHEQFF.

This clone was detected only a few times. This chain joins TRBV27 and TRBJ1-6; D not certain. V gave up 8 bases and J gave up 0 bases, with 5 bases separating them. CDR1 is MNHEY, CDR2 SMNVEV, per germline (reference sequence). The CDR3 totals 13 residues. The CDR3 is CASGSSYNSPLHF. The CDR3 DNA sequence: TGTGCCAGCGGGAGCTCCTATAATTCACCCCTCCACTTT.

DNA of the CDR3: TGTGCCAGCACAACCCTAGGTGGGTCCACCGAAAAACTGTTTTTT. Encoded protein: CASTTLGGSTEKLFF. The chain uses TRBV3-1 (or the pseudogene TRBV3-2) and TRBJ1-4; D remains ambiguous. This CDR3 comprises 15 residues. Per the germline V gene, CDR1 is LGHDT and CDR2 is YNNKEL (reference sequence). Trimming pared 7 bases from V and 8 bases from J, leaving 20 bases between.

The chain combines TRBV5-1 with TRBJ2-7; D perhaps matches TRBD2 (6 bases). The CDR3 consists of 15 residues. Deletions cut 1 base from V and 3 bases from J, with 14 bases between. The germline CDR1 and CDR2 sequences are SGHRS and YFSETQ. The CDR3 nucleotides read TGCGCCAGCAGCTTGTCGGCAGGGACTGGCTACGAGCAGTACTTC. It is translated as CASSLSAGTGYEQYF.

The rearrangement joins TRBV5-6 to TRBJ1-2; 7 bases map to TRBD1. Germline V gene lookup returns CDR1 SGHDT and CDR2 YYEEEE. CDR3 length: 13 residues. Trimming removed 3 bases from V and 8 bases from J; junction bases left unmatched: 7. Here the CDR3 reads CASSSLDRRGYTF. For the CDR3, the DNA is TGTGCCAGCAGCTCCTTGGACAGGCGAGGCTACACCTTC.